This is a list of T cell receptor beta chains from one sample in a study of cytomegalovirus exposure and HLA in healthy donors. This table comes from immunoSEQ multiplex PCR, and its TCRdb copy is limited to in-frame clones, with some not included. This table has 100,000 to 140,000 clones, 77% appearing once. Sequenced material: PBMCs. The receptors derive from a male donor in good health and CMV-seronegative. Each CDR3 is given with its conserved first and last residue. A D gene is named only where the DNA matches it firmly. Size is omitted from some rows. Given values are once, few, many or a class for expanded clones.

NA	TRBV27	TRBJ1-4	TRBD1	TGTGCCAGCAGAAGGGGGCACATTGAAAAACTGTTTTTT	CASRRGHIEKLFF
NA	TRBV30	TRBJ1-5	TRBD1	TGTGCCTGGAGTGTGGGACAGGGGGCGGTGGGCAATCAGCCCCAGCATTTT	CAWSVGQGAVGNQPQHF
NA	TRBV7-6	TRBJ1-1	NA	TGTGCCAGCAGCCCGAGGGCGTTCATGAACACTGAAGCTTTCTTT	CASSPRAFMNTEAFF
NA	TRBV15	TRBJ1-1	NA	TGTGCCACCAGCAGAGCCCCTGCGGGGGTGGGCACTGAAGCTTTCTTT	CATSRAPAGVGTEAFF
once	TRBV4-2	TRBJ1-5	TRBD1	TGTGCCAGCAGCCAAGCCGGGACAGGGGATCAGCCCCAGCATTTT	CASSQAGTGDQPQHF
NA	TRBV28	TRBJ2-5	NA	TGTGCCAGCAGTCCCGGAGGGAGAAATCAAGAGACCCAGTACTTC	CASSPGGRNQETQYF
NA	TRBV5-4	TRBJ2-1	TRBD2	TGTGCCAGCAGCGGTCCGGGTAGCGGGAGTGGTGAGCAGTTCTTC	CASSGPGSGSGEQFF
NA	TRBV4-1	TRBJ1-3	NA	TGCGCCAGCAGCCAAGTGGCCAGAGGAAACACCATATATTTT	CASSQVARGNTIYF
NA	TRBV19	TRBJ1-5	NA	TGTGCCAGTAGTATAGGGACGGGGTATCAGCCCCAGCATTTT	CASSIGTGYQPQHF
NA	TRBV18	TRBJ2-5	NA	TGTGCCAGCTCGCCGAGGAACCTGGAGACCCAGTACTTC	CASSPRNLETQYF
NA	TRBV6-5	TRBJ1-6	NA	TGTGCCAGCAGTTCACAGGGACCCTATAATTCACCCCTCCACTTT	CASSSQGPYNSPLHF
NA	TRBV19	TRBJ2-2	TRBD2	TGTGCCAGTAGTATACCATCCCTGTCACCAGCGGGAGAACCGAACACCGGGGAGCTGTTTTTT	CASSIPSLSPAGEPNTGELFF
NA	TRBV5-5	TRBJ2-7	NA	TGTGCCAGCAGCCTGACAGAACTAAGCTCCTACGAGCAGTACTTC	CASSLTELSSYEQYF
NA	TRBV7-2	TRBJ2-1	NA	TGTGCCAGCAGCCCCAGGGACAATGAGCAGTTCTTC	CASSPRDNEQFF
few	TRBV5-6	TRBJ1-2	NA	TGTGCCAGCAGCTTGGGGCCCAGGCGAGGGCGAGGGATGTACTATGGCTACACCTTC	CASSLGPRRGRGMYYGYTF
NA	TRBV27	TRBJ2-7	NA	TGTGCCAGCAGCTTGATCGGGAACGAGCAGTACTTC	CASSLIGNEQYF
NA	TRBV7-9	TRBJ2-7	TRBD2	TGTGCCAGCAGGGGGGAGCTAGCGGGAGGCCGCTACGAGCAGTACTTC	CASRGELAGGRYEQYF
once	TRBV9	TRBJ2-7	NA	TGTGCCAGCAGCGGACCCCCAGGAGGGAGTGTGGGGGGGCAGTACTTC	CASSGPPGGSVGGQYF
NA	TRBV19	TRBJ1-1	TRBD1	TGTGCCAGTAGTATCTTTTCTTCAGGGGGCAACACTGAAGCTTTCTTT	CASSIFSSGGNTEAFF
NA	TRBV5-8	TRBJ2-7	NA	TGTGCCAGCAGCTTGGACGCCCGCTCCTACGAGCAGTACTTC	CASSLDARSYEQYF
NA	TRBV30	TRBJ1-5	NA	TGTGCCTGGAGCCCAGGGTTAACCCAGCCCCAGCATTTT	CAWSPGLTQPQHF
few	TRBV6-1	TRBJ1-1	TRBD1	TGTGCCAGCAGGCGGACAGGGGGCACTGAAGCTTTCTTT	CASRRTGGTEAFF
once	TRBV19	TRBJ1-5	TRBD1	TGTGCCAGTAGTATCTCGGACAGGGGCAATCAGCCCCAGCATTTT	CASSISDRGNQPQHF
NA	TRBV6-1	TRBJ2-3	NA	TGTGCCAGCAGTGTCCTAACAGATACGCAGTATTTT	CASSVLTDTQYF
NA	TRBV19	TRBJ1-5	NA	TGTGCCAGTCGGGGGTGGGGGGATCAGCCCCAGCATTTT	CASRGWGDQPQHF
NA	TRBV5-1	TRBJ2-1	TRBD2	TGCGCCAGCAGCTTGGCCCTGAGTTGGACTAGCGGTCCCAACAATGAGCAGTTCTTC	CASSLALSWTSGPNNEQFF
NA	TRBV6-5	TRBJ1-2	NA	TGTGCCAGCAGTAATCGACAGACCTATGGCTACACCTTC	CASSNRQTYGYTF
NA	TRBV5-1	TRBJ2-4	TRBD2	TGCGCCAGCAGCGACGGACTAGCGGGATTAGCCAAAAACATTCAGTACTTC	CASSDGLAGLAKNIQYF
NA	TRBV7-8	TRBJ2-7	TRBD1	TGTGCCAGCAGCTTAGGGGGTGTCAGGGGGCGCGGCGAGCAGTACTTC	CASSLGGVRGRGEQYF
NA	TRBV9	TRBJ2-2	NA	TGTGCCAGCAGCGTAGAGAGGCCGAACACCGGGGAGCTGTTTTTT	CASSVERPNTGELFF
NA	TRBV5-1	TRBJ1-1	TRBD1	TGCGCCAGCAGCTACTCGGGACAGGGGAACACTGAAGCTTTCTTT	CASSYSGQGNTEAFF